Detailed here is one T cell receptor (beta chain). Its antigen is unknown. This sample is drawn from a study of T-cell memory formation after mild COVID-19. The wider study: Clusters of TCRs were largely donor specific. Points from the study as a whole: Confirmation of SARS-CoV-2 specificity was lacking for second-wave clones peaking day 37.

MiXCR, run by TCRdb on the 5' RACE reads, gives a single entry per CDR3 protein. The data hold more than 150,000 distinct CDR3 sequences, with around a sixth observed a single time. The V gene lost 0 bases and the J gene lost 6 bases, with 9 bases spanning the gap. The CDR3 consists of 13 residues. Germline loops: CDR1 SGHRS, CDR2 YFSETQ. Sample: PBMCs or a T cell subset sorted from them (not recorded which). The chain has TRBV5-1 and TRBJ1-1; no reliable D call. The receptor was isolated from a man between 18 and 29 years old who had mild COVID-19 (a few samples of this study predate the infection). Cell type and time point are not known. CDR3: CASSLDGSAEAFF. The CDR3 coding sequence is TGCGCCAGCAGCTTGGATGGGTCGGCTGAAGCTTTCTTT.